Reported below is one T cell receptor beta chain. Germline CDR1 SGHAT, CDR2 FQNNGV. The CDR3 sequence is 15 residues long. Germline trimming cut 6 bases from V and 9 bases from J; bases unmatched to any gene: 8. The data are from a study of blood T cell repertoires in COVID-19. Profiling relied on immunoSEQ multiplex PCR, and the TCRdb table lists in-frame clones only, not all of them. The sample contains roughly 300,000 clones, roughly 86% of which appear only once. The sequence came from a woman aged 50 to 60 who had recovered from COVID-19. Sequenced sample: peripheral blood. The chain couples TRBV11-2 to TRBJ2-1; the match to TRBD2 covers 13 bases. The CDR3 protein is CASRPGTSGVGEQFF. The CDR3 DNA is TGTGCCAGCAGACCCGGGACTAGCGGGGTAGGTGAGCAGTTCTTC. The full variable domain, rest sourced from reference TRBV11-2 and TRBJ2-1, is EAGVAQSPRYKIIEKRQSVAFWCNPISGHATLYWYQQILGQGPKLLIQFQNNGVVDDSQLPKDRFSAERLKGVDSTLKIQPAKLEDSAVYLCASRPGTSGVGEQFFGPGTRLTVL.